These 9 T cell receptor beta chains were all obtained from the same sample, sequenced in a study of identical twins. TCRdb independently ran MiXCR on the 5' RACE reads; one entry per CDR3 protein. The table has some 270,000 distinct CDR3 sequences, about 9% seen once. These same records also appear under a second study, on yellow fever vaccine responses in identical twins.

Sequencing used CD8+ T cells sorted from blood. These TCRs come from a woman under 30 in good health.

The V gene is TRBV20-1, the J gene TRBJ2-3; 8 bases map to TRBD1. The CDR3 is 14 amino acids. Per the germline V gene, CDR1 is DFQATT and CDR2 is SNEGSKA (reference sequence). V was clipped by 5 bases and J by 5 bases; unmatched bases: 9. The CDR3 region is CSAVLTGDGDTQYF. Here the CDR3 DNA reads TGCAGTGCTGTACTGACAGGGGATGGAGATACGCAGTATTTT.

This clonotype was seen at least ten times. The J gene is TRBJ2-1, the V gene TRBV20-1, with 10 bases that match TRBD2. This CDR3 region has 15 residues. Germline loops: CDR1 DFQATT, CDR2 SNEGSKA (reference sequence). The V and J ends lost 0 bases and 4 bases, in that order; junction bases with no gene match: 3. In nucleotides, the CDR3 is TGCAGTGCTAGAGATCAAGCGGGGGGGTACAATGAGCAGTTCTTC. It specifies CSARDQAGGYNEQFF.

V is TRBV4-3 and J is TRBJ2-7; no firm D call. Germline lookup yields CDR1 LGHNA and CDR2 YSLEER. CDR3 length: 13 residues. V lost 0 bases and J 2 bases, leaving 5 bases between the germline ends. The CDR3 sequence is CASSQDVTYEQYF. CDR3 coding DNA: TGCGCCAGCAGCCAAGATGTTACCTACGAGCAGTACTTC.

A few counts support this clonotype. The V call is TRBV29-1, the J call TRBJ2-2; no firm D call. Germline CDR1 is SQVTM and CDR2 is ANQGSEA. V was clipped by 2 bases and J by 7 bases, with 8 bases between them. This CDR3 comprises 12 residues. As DNA, the CDR3 is TGCAGCGTTGAAAGGGTTTACGGGGAGCTGTTTTTT. Amino acids: CSVERVYGELFF.

This clonotype was detected a few times. This rearrangement joins TRBV11-2 to TRBJ2-1; possible D gene TRBD2, 5 bases. The V end was cut by 4 bases, the J end by 1 base, with 11 bases between. The CDR3 spans 15 residues. CDR1 SGHAT and CDR2 FQNNGV come from the germline V gene. CDR3 sequence reads: CASSSNPGSYNEQFF. In nucleotides, the CDR3 is TGTGCCAGCAGCTCCAACCCGGGGTCCTACAATGAGCAGTTCTTC.

The CDR3 DNA is TGTGCCAGCAGTTTTCTGGGGCTCATGAACACTGAAGCTTTCTTT. Translating it yields CASSFLGLMNTEAFF. This chain joins TRBV12-3 or TRBV12-4 and TRBJ1-1; D may be TRBD1 (5 bases). The CDR3 has 15 residues. V lost 3 bases, J lost 0 bases, and 11 bases lay in between.

The chain combines TRBV6-1 with TRBJ2-3, with D maybe TRBD2 (5 bases). Trimming removed 3 bases at V and 4 bases at J, with 14 bases between. This CDR3 comprises 15 residues. From germline, CDR1 is MNHNS and CDR2 SASEGT. CDR3 loop: CASSDEGAGADTQYF. The CDR3, as DNA: TGTGCCAGCAGTGACGAGGGAGCCGGCGCAGATACGCAGTATTTT.

A few counts support this clonotype. The CDR3 nucleotides are TGTGCCAGCAGTCGGCCCCCCCCATACCAAGAGACCCAGTACTTC. It yields the protein CASSRPPPYQETQYF. The chain recombines TRBV7-2 with TRBJ2-5; no clear D. The CDR3 loop spans 15 amino acids. Germline V CDR1 and CDR2: SGHTA, FQGNSA. The V and J ends lost 6 bases and 0 bases respectively, with 14 bases between them.

The sample holds a few counts of this clonotype. The J gene is TRBJ2-7, the V gene TRBV3-1; D not certain. V lost 0 bases and J 7 bases, leaving 7 bases between the germline ends. Germline CDR1 is LGHDT and CDR2 is YNNKEL (reference sequence). This CDR3 region has 12 residues. The CDR3 is CASSQDYREQYF. The CDR3, as DNA: TGTGCCAGCAGCCAAGATTACCGGGAGCAGTACTTC.